These 32 T cell receptor beta chains were all obtained from the same sample, sequenced in a study of blood T cell repertoires in COVID-19. Clones were read by immunoSEQ multiplex PCR, and TCRdb kept only the in-frame ones, dropping some. This table holds approximately 240,000 clones, about 88% found once. Sequencing input: peripheral blood. The receptors originated from a woman aged 40 to 50 who had recovered from COVID-19.

V usage is TRBV6-5 and J usage is TRBJ2-7, with 8 bases that match TRBD1. The V gene's germline CDR1 is MNHEY and CDR2 SVGAGI. V was clipped by 6 bases and J by 3 bases; unmatched bases: 10. The CDR3 consists of 15 residues. In nucleotides, the CDR3 is TGTGCCAGCAGCGTTAACAGGGGGAGCGGCTACGAGCAGTACTTC. Its protein product is CASSVNRGSGYEQYF.

This sequence joins TRBV3-1 (or the pseudogene TRBV3-2) and TRBJ2-1, with D possibly matching TRBD2 (6 bases). CDR3 length: 16 amino acids. Trimming took off 0 bases at V and 4 bases at J, with 13 bases between the two ends. Germline V lookup: CDR1 LGHDT, CDR2 YNNKEL (reference sequence). CDR3 nucleotide sequence: TGTGCCAGCAGCCAAGAAGGTCTAGCGCCGTACAATGAGCAGTTCTTC. Amino acids: CASSQEGLAPYNEQFF.

The chain combines TRBV24-1 with TRBJ2-1; D ambiguous. This CDR3 comprises 15 residues. Trimming stripped 4 bases from V and 0 bases from J, with 9 bases between. CDR1 is KGHDR and CDR2 is SFDVKD in the germline V gene. CDR3 sequence (DNA): TGTGCCACCAGTGACAACAGAGTCTCCTACAATGAGCAGTTCTTC. Translated: CATSDNRVSYNEQFF.

The J gene is TRBJ2-5, the V gene TRBV4-3; TRBD2 matches 12 bases. Per germline, CDR1 LGHNA and CDR2 YSLEER. The CDR3 extends over 16 amino acids. Trimming cost V 3 bases and J 4 bases; bases outside gene matches: 6. CDR3 loop: CASSQAPGLAGETQYF. Here the CDR3 DNA reads TGCGCCAGCAGCCAGGCCCCGGGACTAGCGGGAGAGACCCAGTACTTC.

This chain uses TRBV13 with TRBJ2-1; 15 bases map to TRBD2. In germline, CDR1 is PRHDT, CDR2 FYEKMQ (reference sequence). V lost 5 bases, J lost 6 bases, and 8 bases stayed unmatched. CDR3 size: 17 residues. The CDR3 spells CASSPRSGLAGGNEQFF. DNA for the CDR3: TGTGCCAGCAGCCCGCGATCGGGACTAGCGGGAGGCAATGAGCAGTTCTTC. Full variable domain (missing parts from reference TRBV13 and TRBJ2-1): AAGVIQSPRHLIKEKRETATLKCYPIPRHDTVYWYQQGPGQDPQFLISFYEKMQSDKGSIPDRFSAQQFSDYHSELNMSSLELGDSALYFCASSPRSGLAGGNEQFFGPGTRLTVL.

This clone showed up just once. V usage is TRBV6-5 and J usage is TRBJ1-5; D is undetermined. The CDR3 sequence is 12 residues long. V lost 7 bases, J lost 2 bases, and 6 bases lay in between. Germline CDR1 MNHEY, CDR2 SVGAGI. CDR3 region: CASNTGNQPQHF. In DNA, the CDR3 is TGTGCCAGCAATACAGGCAATCAGCCCCAGCATTTT.

This clone has a handful of counts. The chain recombines TRBV20-1 with TRBJ2-2; no reliable D call. Germline V gene data show CDR1 as DFQATT and CDR2 as SNEGSKA (reference sequence). CDR3 length equals 14 residues. V gave up 3 bases and J gave up 5 bases, with 13 bases separating them. The CDR3 sequence is CSASKAGGTGELFF. The CDR3 nucleotides read TGCAGTGCTAGTAAAGCTGGCGGAACCGGGGAGCTGTTTTTT.

The chain employs TRBV7-2 and TRBJ2-2; D possibly corresponds to TRBD1 (5 bases). V shed 1 base and J shed 1 base, with 10 bases lying between them. CDR1 and CDR2 from the germline V gene are SGHTA and FQGNSA. This CDR3 comprises 16 residues. CDR3 region: CASSLGPGMNTGELFF. CDR3 sequence (DNA): TGTGCCAGCAGCTTAGGCCCAGGGATGAACACCGGGGAGCTGTTTTTT.

The J gene is TRBJ2-1, the V gene TRBV6-5; 9 positions match TRBD2. This CDR3 has 15 residues. The V segment lost 2 bases and the J segment 8 bases; nucleotides outside the gene matches: 7. Germline CDR1 and CDR2: MNHEY and SVGAGI. The CDR3 loop is CASSYGGGASDEQFF. The CDR3 DNA follows: TGTGCCAGCAGTTACGGCGGGGGGGCCTCTGATGAGCAGTTCTTC.

The J gene is TRBJ1-4, the V gene TRBV7-2, with D perhaps TRBD1 (6 bases). V lost 5 bases, J lost 8 bases, and 24 bases lay in between. The CDR3 is 17 amino acids. Per the germline V gene, CDR1 is SGHTA and CDR2 is FQGNSA. As DNA, the CDR3 is TGTGCCAGCAGCCTTCAACTTACGGGGGGCGCGAACGAAAAACTGTTTTTT. Its protein product is CASSLQLTGGANEKLFF.

The chain has TRBV7-9 and TRBJ1-2, with 7 bases identical to TRBD1. J lost 4 bases, V lost 5 bases, and 10 bases had no gene match. CDR1 is SEHNR and CDR2 is FQNEAQ in the germline V gene (reference sequence). CDR3 length equals 15 residues. For the CDR3, the DNA is TGTGCCAGCAGCGCGGGGACAGTTAGTTTCTATGGCTACACCTTC. Translated, it gives CASSAGTVSFYGYTF.

This chain joins TRBV12-5 and TRBJ1-2, with TRBD1 matching over 10 bases. V shed 0 bases and J 8 bases; nucleotides not matched to a gene: 9. Looked up from germline, CDR1 is LGHNT and CDR2 is FRNRAP. There are 16 residues in the CDR3. The CDR3 loop is CASGLVRDRGGDGYTF. The CDR3 DNA reads as TGTGCTAGTGGTTTGGTCCGGGACAGGGGAGGGGACGGCTACACCTTC. Using reference TRBV12-5 and TRBJ1-2 for the parts outside the CDR3, the full variable domain is DARVTQTPRHKVTEMGQEVTMRCQPILGHNTVFWYRQTMMQGLELLAYFRNRAPLDDSGMPKDRFSAEMPDATLATLKIQPSEPRDSAVYFCASGLVRDRGGDGYTFGSGTRLTVV.

The genes are TRBV10-3 and TRBJ2-6; 11 bases are a match to TRBD2. Trimming cost V 2 bases and J 4 bases; bases outside gene matches: 4. Germline V CDR1 and CDR2: ENHRY, SYGVKD. The CDR3 is 17 amino acids. The CDR3 loop is CAISEALAGAGANVLTF. DNA of the CDR3: TGTGCCATCAGTGAGGCACTAGCGGGAGCCGGGGCCAACGTCCTGACTTTC.

The V gene is TRBV12-3 or TRBV12-4, the J gene TRBJ2-5; 8 bases fit TRBD1. This CDR3 has 13 residues. V lost 4 bases to trimming and J lost 4 bases; unmatched junction nucleotides: 2. CDR3 bases: TGTGCCAGCAGTTCCGACAGGGGAGAGACCCAGTACTTC. This gives the protein CASSSDRGETQYF.

J is TRBJ1-4 and V is TRBV4-3, with 7 nucleotides matching TRBD1. Germline-derived CDR1 and CDR2 are LGHNA and YSLEER. V was pared by 0 bases and J by 6 bases, with 7 bases of the junction left unmatched. There are 16 residues in the CDR3. The CDR3 sequence: CASSQDGGTEYEKLFF. CDR3 in DNA: TGCGCCAGCAGCCAAGATGGGGGGACAGAGTATGAAAAACTGTTTTTT.

This clone was counted once. V gene TRBV5-4 combines with J gene TRBJ2-5, with 10 nucleotides matching TRBD2. CDR1 SGHNT and CDR2 YYREEE come from the germline V gene (reference sequence). V gave up 4 bases and J gave up 1 base; unmatched junction bases: 4. This CDR3 has 15 residues. The CDR3, as DNA: TGTGCCAGCAGCCCCAGGACTAGCGGCCAAGAGACCCAGTACTTC. As protein: CASSPRTSGQETQYF.

The rearrangement uses TRBV18 and TRBJ1-1; 10 bases map to TRBD1. J gave up 1 base and V 4 bases, and 12 bases lay outside the gene matches. Germline loops: CDR1 KGHSH, CDR2 LQKENI. The CDR3 has 18 amino acids. Here the CDR3 DNA reads TGTGCCAGCTCACGACAAGGACAGGGGGTTAATTCGAACACTGAAGCTTTCTTT. It yields the protein CASSRQGQGVNSNTEAFF.

V usage is TRBV5-4 and J usage is TRBJ2-2; TRBD2 matches at 7 bases. Trimming took 0 bases from V and 7 from J; bases not matched to a gene: 6. This CDR3 has 15 amino acids. The V gene's germline CDR1 is SGHNT and CDR2 YYREEE (reference sequence). CDR3 coding DNA: TGTGCCAGCAGCTTGGCCGGGACTAAGATCGGGGAGCTGTTTTTT. Protein sequence: CASSLAGTKIGELFF.

J is TRBJ2-7 and V is TRBV29-1; 12 bases map to TRBD1. Unmatched junction bases numbered 7, after V lost 6 bases and J lost 7 bases. The CDR3 length is 13 residues. The germline CDR1 and CDR2 sequences are SQVTM and ANQGSEA. Written as DNA, the CDR3 is TGCAGCGTACCGGGACAGGGGGCGAGAGAGCAGTACTTC. Translated, it gives CSVPGQGAREQYF.

The J gene is TRBJ2-5, the V gene TRBV11-3; 10 bases line up with TRBD2. Germline lookup yields CDR1 SGHNT and CDR2 YENEEA. V shed 6 bases, J shed 1 base, and the junction held 5 bases outside the gene matches. The CDR3 runs to 15 residues. CDR3 in amino acids: CASSLIAGGQETQYF. The DNA of the CDR3 is TGTGCCAGCAGTCTCATAGCGGGAGGCCAAGAGACCCAGTACTTC.

This chain uses TRBV5-1 with TRBJ1-1; no reliable D call. In germline, CDR1 is SGHRS, CDR2 YFSETQ. The CDR3 runs 15 residues. Between the trimmed V and J ends, which lost 0 bases and 0 bases, there was a span of 9 bases. The CDR3 is CASSLGTVMNTEAFF. CDR3 coding DNA: TGCGCCAGCAGCTTGGGAACAGTGATGAACACTGAAGCTTTCTTT.

This clone was recorded at least ten times. This chain joins TRBV11-2 and TRBJ2-7; tentative D call: TRBD2 (5 bases). The V end was cut by 3 bases, the J end by 0 bases, with 21 bases between. Germline assignment: CDR1 SGHAT and CDR2 FQNNGV. The CDR3 runs 18 residues. CDR3 loop: CASSLEAQVSRSSYEQYF. The CDR3 DNA sequence: TGTGCCAGCAGCTTGGAGGCTCAGGTATCCAGGAGCTCCTACGAGCAGTACTTC.

This chain joins TRBV7-3 and TRBJ2-3; unclear D gene. V was trimmed by 4 bases and J by 2 bases, leaving 7 bases between them. The germline CDR1 and CDR2 sequences are SGHTA and FQGTGA. The CDR3 contains 13 residues. The chain's CDR3 is CASSSVVTDTQYF. In DNA, the CDR3 is TGTGCCAGCAGCTCGGTCGTCACAGATACGCAGTATTTT. Complete variable domain (other parts from reference TRBV7-3 and TRBJ2-3): GAGVSQTPSNKVTEKGKYVELRCDPISGHTALYWYRQSLGQGPEFLIYFQGTGAADDSGLPNDRFFAVRPEGSVSTLKIQRTERGDSAVYLCASSSVVTDTQYFGPGTRLTVL.

This chain uses TRBV6-1 with TRBJ1-5; the D gene is possibly TRBD1 (6 bases). V lost 3 bases and J 0 bases, leaving 9 bases between the germline ends. In germline, CDR1 is MNHNS, CDR2 SASEGT. This CDR3 region has 15 residues. The CDR3 loop is CASSETGNSNQPQHF. CDR3 coding DNA: TGTGCCAGCAGTGAGACAGGAAATAGCAATCAGCCCCAGCATTTT.

CDR3 sequence reads: CASSDTGARNQPQHF. CDR3 nucleotides: TGTGCCAGCAGTGACACAGGGGCCCGCAATCAGCCCCAGCATTTT. The V call is TRBV6-2 or TRBV6-3, the J call TRBJ1-5; 7 nucleotides align to TRBD1. Germline V gene lookup returns CDR1 MNHEY and CDR2 SVGEGT. V trimming: 5 bases; J trimming: 2 bases; junction bases outside the gene matches: 6. The CDR3 covers 15 residues.

This clone turned up a few times. The chain carries TRBV19 and TRBJ2-1; 10 nucleotides align to TRBD1. V shed 7 bases and J 4 bases; nucleotides not matched to a gene: 7. The length of the CDR3 is 15 residues. Germline V CDR1 and CDR2: LNHDA, SQIVND (reference sequence). The CDR3 here is CASTRDRGKYNEQFF. The CDR3 DNA is TGTGCCAGTACCCGGGACAGGGGTAAATACAATGAGCAGTTCTTC.

The table lists this clone with a count of one. The V call is TRBV6-8, the J call TRBJ2-3; 8 bases agree with TRBD2. With 5 bases clipped from V and 0 bases from J, the junction kept 4 bases outside the gene matches. Germline V CDR1 and CDR2: MNHGY, SAAAGT. The CDR3 is 15 amino acids. The CDR3 sequence: CASSPLAGSTDTQYF. The CDR3 nucleotides are TGTGCCAGCAGTCCGCTAGCGGGTAGCACAGATACGCAGTATTTT.

The V and J genes are TRBV18 and TRBJ1-2; 7 bases are shared with TRBD1. The CDR3 length is 15 residues. Germline values: CDR1 KGHSH, CDR2 LQKENI. Germline trimming cut 0 bases from V and 3 bases from J; bases unmatched to any gene: 4. Written as DNA, the CDR3 is TGTGCCAGCTCACCACCGGGACAGAGGGACTATGGCTACACCTTC. It yields the protein CASSPPGQRDYGYTF.

This chain joins TRBV24-1 and TRBJ1-3, with 8 nucleotides matching TRBD1. Trimming took 9 bases from V and 0 from J; bases not matched to a gene: 9. CDR3 length equals 16 residues. Germline-derived CDR1 and CDR2 are KGHDR and SFDVKD. CDR3 amino acids: CATAGRDRHSGNTIYF. For the CDR3, the DNA is TGTGCCACCGCGGGCCGGGACAGGCACTCTGGAAACACCATATATTTT.

The rearrangement links TRBV6-5 to TRBJ1-2, with D possibly being TRBD1 (5 bases). The CDR3 is 14 residues long. Per the germline V gene, CDR1 is MNHEY and CDR2 is SVGAGI. Deletions cut 6 bases from V and 4 bases from J, with 15 bases between. The CDR3 loop is CASSFHDRSYGYTF. The CDR3 nucleotides read TGTGCCAGCAGCTTCCACGACAGAAGCTATGGCTACACCTTC.

This clone has more than one count but fewer than ten. The gene calls are TRBV6-1 and TRBJ2-7, with 8 bases lining up with TRBD1. The CDR3 consists of 15 residues. Germline trimming cut 2 bases from V and 4 bases from J; bases unmatched to any gene: 7. The germline V gene has CDR1 MNHNS and CDR2 SASEGT. CDR3 residues: CASSEPRTGKYEQYF. The CDR3 bases are TGTGCCAGCAGTGAACCGCGGACAGGGAAGTACGAGCAGTACTTC.

The chain recombines TRBV30 with TRBJ1-2; 8 nucleotides line up with TRBD1. The J segment lost 8 bases and the V segment lost 4 bases, leaving 6 bases of the junction unmatched. The CDR3 spans 12 residues. Germline-derived CDR1 and CDR2 are GTSNPN and SVGIG (reference sequence). CDR3 sequence: CAWTTGGRGYTF. The CDR3 DNA reads TGTGCCTGGACTACAGGGGGGCGAGGCTACACCTTC.